This entry describes one T cell receptor beta chain. Its recognized antigen is unknown. Nothing much larger sits one base from this clone, and base qualities are not available. This entry is derived from a study of shared clonotypes between healthy human individuals (dated by TCRdb to between 2020 and 2021). Looking at the study overall: A couple of women and three men aged 18 to 49 years were included in the cohort. For each donor, CD4 naive and CD4 memory were each given three plates, CD8 naive was given two plates, and CD8 memory was given one plate. The study deeply sequenced blood TCR repertoires of several healthy adults to estimate repertoire size and the extent of clonotype sharing between individuals. Libraries were prepared and TCR repertoires were sequenced by different laboratories using diverse techniques, in order to increase sequencing depth and limit assay-specific biases. Between about 0.94 and 10 billion PBMCs per donor were obtained by leukapheresis.

From the cysteine up to the phenylalanine, the CDR3 has a length of 15 residues. This entry keeps only the CDR3 DNA: 45 bases, framed from base 1. CDR1 and CDR2 are drawn from the germline V gene: KGHSH, LQKENI. V and J lose 3 bases and 0 bases, and a span of 11 bases separates them. TCR CDR3 regions were amplified from genomic DNA by multiplex PCR using the deep immunoSEQ assay. For each cell subset, the extracted genomic DNA was distributed evenly across all wells of several immunoSEQ 96-well plates, and each plate served as one replicate. Each replicate PCR for sorted subsets received 150 to 250 ng genomic DNA, equal to about 30,000 T cell genomes. The purified libraries were quantified using a Qubit 3.0 fluorometer, sized with a Bioanalyzer 2100, and then quantified again using the KAPA Library Quantification kit. Every immunoSEQ 96-well plate was sequenced on a separate single-read 150-cycle Illumina NextSeq 550 flow cell. In the source study's methods: Because the immunoSEQ output held only junctional sequences and lacked quality scores, the filtering could not match the filtering applied to full-length reads. Sequences were annotated with PyIR, a Python wrapper for IgBLAST v1.9, using IMGT germline references to assign V/J genes and CDR3. Any read was removed if the V/J assignment was weak (E-value above 1e-6), the CDR3 was missing, or the read contained stop codons, out-of-frame junctions, or ambiguous translated residues. A V3J clonotype was defined by an identical inferred V gene, J gene, and CDR3 amino acid sequence. Percentage overlap between repertoires was computed as shared unique clonotypes divided by the size of the smaller repertoire. Richness of each repertoire was evaluated using RTK rarefaction, the Chao1 estimator, and Recon v2.1 estimates of unobserved clonotypes. OLGA was used to compute generation probabilities for all TCRbeta clonotypes that the gDNA method yielded from four donors. TCRdb provides this immuneACCESS table in a form limited to in-frame rearrangements. Some clones are lacking; in checked studies, under half of them reflect an unresolved V gene, and why the rest are absent is not known. The DNA was the basis for D and trimming; V, J and clone size are from that table. Within this sample are 190,000 or so clones, with approximately 60% of them counted one time only. Roughly 10% of the sample is taken by the ten largest.

On the study overall, not on this receptor specifically: Naive subsets generally had larger estimated clonotype richness than memory subsets did. Pairwise subsampling indicated that sequencing depth was expected to affect the degree of clonotype sharing among donors. The genetic and exposure-history diversity represented was limited by the small number of donors. Even with the large sequencing depth, rarefaction of the sorted-subset datasets indicated that sequencing was incomplete. Only blood was sampled, and tissue TCR repertoires likely differ from those in blood. Across several donors, around 5% of naive CD4, approximately 3.5% of naive CD8, around 2.1% of memory CD4, and 0.4% to 0.45% of memory CD8 clonotypes were shared. Higher generation probabilities were observed for clonotypes shared by all four sorted-subset donors than for non-shared clonotypes.

The donors were healthy, HIV-negative adults who had no recently reported acute infections or vaccinations. Every donor was a Caucasian adult living in Nashville, Tennessee, USA. CD4+ T cells were enriched through magnetic negative selection, after which naive cells were positively selected on CD45RA and the remaining negative fraction served as the memory subset. After blood collection by leukapheresis, PBMCs were isolated using Ficoll-Histopaque density gradient centrifugation and then cryopreserved in the vapor phase of liquid nitrogen. Analytical flow cytometry was used to check the purity and quantity of each magnetically sorted T cell population. Genomic DNA was isolated from each sorted fraction and quantified by UV absorbance on a Nanodrop 2000c.

The clonotype comes from a man aged 30 to 39 in good health. This chain is built from TRBV18 and TRBJ2-5, with the D gene uncertain. Sequenced sample: memory CD4+ T cells sorted from blood. Sample cell subset or site, as interpreted from the label and publication: CD45RA-negative fraction. The nucleotide sequence reads TGTGCCAGCTCACCTCCGAGTCAGTACCAAGAGACCCAGTACTTC. This codes for CASSPPSQYQETQYF.